Sequencing of this TCR beta chain was carried out in a study of Ad26.COV2.S vaccination and SARS-CoV-2 variants. Study-wide background: In the COV1001 trial, the donor was in the Ad26.COV2.S arm. General study findings and limits: Comparable non-spike TCR breadth was observed in vaccine and placebo recipients. The authors reported substantial breadth in spike-specific CD8+ and CD4+ T cell responses after vaccination.

Produced via immunoSEQ multiplex PCR; TCRdb's table is partial and in-frame only. This sample has 350,000 to 400,000 clones, with about 85% found just once. The table lists this clone with a count of one. Its antigen is unidentified. Described treatment: around 19 received Ad26.COV2.S at low or high dose, single or two shots; about five received placebo; per-sample allocation not given. Each sample was drawn 63 days after the first injection (of vaccine or placebo). The length of the CDR3 is 15 residues. The J segment lost 0 bases and the V segment lost 6 bases, leaving 2 bases of the junction unmatched. Per the germline V gene, CDR1 is SNHLY and CDR2 is FYNNEI.

The sequence derives from a person between 18 and 59 years old who received the Ad26.COV2.S COVID-19 vaccine or a placebo. This material consisted of peripheral blood, taken in a trial of Ad26.COV2.S vaccine versus placebo. The V and J genes are TRBV2 and TRBJ2-3; 11 bases align to TRBD1. This chain's CDR3 is CASRGDRGSTDTQYF. The CDR3 bases are TGTGCCAGCAGGGGGGACAGGGGGAGCACAGATACGCAGTATTTT. The full variable domain, in which reference TRBV2 and TRBJ2-3 provide the parts outside the CDR3, is EPEVTQTPSHQVTQMGQEVILRCVPISNHLYFYWYRQILGQKVEFLVSFYNNEISEKSEIFDDQFSVERPDGSNFTLKIRSTKLEDSAMYFCASRGDRGSTDTQYFGPGTRLTVL.